This TCR beta chain was sequenced in a study of T cells in Graves' hyperthyroidism and ophthalmopathy. Overall study findings and caveats: In the blood, most expanded thyroid clonotypes above 0.001 appeared as well.

Between the trimmed V and J ends, which lost 7 bases and 4 bases, there was a span of 16 bases. Germline V gene sequence: CDR1 SGDLS, CDR2 YYNGEE. CDR3 length equals 14 residues. TCR beta CDR3 regions were amplified from RNA. Primed by the HTBI set, a first-round RT-PCR was run on the TCR CDR3. TCRdb redid the calling of the multiplex PCR reads with MiXCR, one entry per CDR3 protein. This table has about 270,000 distinct CDR3 sequences, approximately 16% appearing once. This clonotype was detected a few times. What it binds is not known. Clinical symptoms, serum thyroxine and TRAb, thyroid ultrasound and orbital computed tomography together formed the diagnostic basis. Blood was obtained at the first hyperthyroidism diagnosis, which preceded any ophthalmopathy symptoms. About 9.4 ml fresh peripheral blood yielded the PBMCs.

The receptor's source is a woman aged 45-60 years with Graves' hyperthyroidism that later progressed to Graves' ophthalmopathy. This chain links TRBV9 with TRBJ2-3; D is possibly TRBD1 (5 bases). Sequenced sample: blood. CDR3 amino acids: CASRSRDQADTQYF. CDR3 nucleotide sequence: TGTGCCAGCCGTTCCAGGGATCAGGCAGATACGCAGTATTTT.